This T cell receptor beta chain was recovered during a study of OX40 agonist ivuxolimab in advanced cancers. About the full investigation: Ivuxolimab, which targeted the costimulatory receptor OX40 (CD134), was an agonistic, fully human IgG2 monoclonal antibody. Intravenous ivuxolimab was administered to patients every 2 weeks at six dose levels: 0.01, 0.1, 0.3, 1.5, 3 and 10 mg/kg. Of the roughly 52 dose-escalation patients, hepatocellular carcinoma was present in around 19, melanoma in roughly 15, renal cell carcinoma in 9 and head and neck cancer in 9. The dose-escalation cohort was 82.7% male with a mean age of around 62 years, ranging from 23 to 79. Prior anti-PD-1, anti-PD-L1 or anti-CTLA-4 therapy was permitted, and checkpoint inhibitors had been received by roughly 40% of dose-escalation patients. Partial responses were achieved by three dose-escalation patients, of whom one had hepatocellular carcinoma and two had cutaneous melanoma. The point of sequencing TCRbeta in the periphery was to test whether ivuxolimab changed TCR sequence diversity and drove clonal T-cell expansion. The paper covers the monotherapy dose-escalation part of the phase I ivuxolimab trial, which included N ≈ 52 patients.

A word on this clone: The specificity of this receptor is unknown. Base qualities are not recorded, but no much larger clone differs from it by a single base.

The trial excluded patients who had a history of autoimmune disease or were on systemic immunosuppression. Peripheral blood for TCR sequencing was drawn from every dose cohort at baseline, at cycle 4 day 1 and at cycle 7 day 1. Samples came from an open-label, multicenter, first-in-human phase I dose-escalation trial of ivuxolimab. The trial enrolled adults with locally advanced or metastatic head and neck squamous cell, hepatocellular, melanoma or renal cell carcinoma. Before TCR sequencing, CD4+ and CD8+ T cells were separately sorted from peripheral blood. Here is what the overall study found, with its caveats: Low levels of normalized T-cell clonal expansion were also seen in some patients who did not respond. The antigen specificity of the clonally expanded peripheral T cells was not determined. In the 0.1-3.0 mg/kg groups, partial responders had among the lowest normalized peripheral clonal expansion, particularly in CD8+ T cells. After ivuxolimab, CD8+ T cells had more expanded clones than CD4+ T cells on average. At doses of 0.1 to 3.0 mg/kg, clonal expansion of both CD4+ and CD8+ blood T cells was observed from baseline to week 6.

Genomic DNA was extracted from sorted cells for sequencing of the TCRbeta CDR3 region. TCRbeta CDR3 regions were sequenced using the immunoSEQ Assay. This is the immuneACCESS table as TCRdb keeps it, with only in-frame sequences that have V and J called. A part of the clones is gone; compared with another copy, unresolved V genes explain less than half, and the rest is unexplained. The sample contains more than 35,000 clones, around 80% of them found a single time. Around 25% of the sample is held by the ten biggest clonotypes. From a lookup of the germline V gene, CDR1 and CDR2 are KGHSH and LQKENI. The V and J ends are trimmed by 3 bases and 2 bases, leaving 3 bases between them. Taken from cysteine to phenylalanine, the CDR3 has 12 residues. The entry retains the CDR3 DNA only, 36 bases that are in frame from base 1.

The chain links TRBV18 with TRBJ2-3, with no confident D gene call. Material: CD4+ or CD8+ T cells sorted from blood, obtained in a trial of the OX40 agonist ivuxolimab. The source of this sequence is an adult with an advanced solid tumor such as melanoma, head and neck, liver or kidney cancer. The sequenced DNA is TGTGCCAGCTCACCCTACACAGATACGCAGTATTTT. Its product reads: CASSPYTDTQYF. Reference TRBV18 and TRBJ2-3 genes cover what lies past the CDR3, so the full variable domain is NAGVMQNPRHLVRRRGQEARLRCSPMKGHSHVYWYRQLPEEGLKFMVYLQKENIIDESGMPKERFSAEFPKEGPSILRIQQVVRGDSAAYFCASSPYTDTQYFGPGTRLTVL.